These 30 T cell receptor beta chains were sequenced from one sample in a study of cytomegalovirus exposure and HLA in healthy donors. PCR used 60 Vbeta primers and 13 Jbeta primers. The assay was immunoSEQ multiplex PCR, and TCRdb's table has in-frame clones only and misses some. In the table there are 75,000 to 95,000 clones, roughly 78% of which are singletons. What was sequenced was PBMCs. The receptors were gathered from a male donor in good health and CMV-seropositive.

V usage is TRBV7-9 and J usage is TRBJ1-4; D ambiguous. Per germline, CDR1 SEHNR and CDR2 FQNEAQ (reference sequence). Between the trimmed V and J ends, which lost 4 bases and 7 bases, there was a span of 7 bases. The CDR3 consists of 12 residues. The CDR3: CASSSVVEKLFF. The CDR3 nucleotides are TGTGCCAGCAGCTCCGTAGTTGAAAAACTGTTTTTT.

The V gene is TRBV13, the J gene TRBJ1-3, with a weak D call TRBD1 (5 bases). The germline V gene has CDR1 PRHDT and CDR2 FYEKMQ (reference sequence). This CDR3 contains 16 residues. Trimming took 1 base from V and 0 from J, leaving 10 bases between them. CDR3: CASSLAPTGSGNTIYF. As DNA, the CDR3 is TGTGCCAGCAGCTTAGCTCCTACAGGCTCTGGAAACACCATATATTTT.

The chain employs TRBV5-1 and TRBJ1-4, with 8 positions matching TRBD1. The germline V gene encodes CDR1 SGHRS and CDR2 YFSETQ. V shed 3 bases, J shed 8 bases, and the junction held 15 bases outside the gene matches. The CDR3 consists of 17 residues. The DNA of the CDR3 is TGCGCCAGCAGCTCGGACAGGGCGGGGAGTGGGGACGAAAAACTGTTTTTT. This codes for CASSSDRAGSGDEKLFF.

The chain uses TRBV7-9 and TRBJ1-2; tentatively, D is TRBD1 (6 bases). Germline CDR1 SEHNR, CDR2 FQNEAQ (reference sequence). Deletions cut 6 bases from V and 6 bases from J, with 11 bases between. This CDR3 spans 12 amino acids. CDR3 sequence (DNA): TGTGCCAGCAGACCACAGGGAGATGGCTACACCTTC. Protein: CASRPQGDGYTF.

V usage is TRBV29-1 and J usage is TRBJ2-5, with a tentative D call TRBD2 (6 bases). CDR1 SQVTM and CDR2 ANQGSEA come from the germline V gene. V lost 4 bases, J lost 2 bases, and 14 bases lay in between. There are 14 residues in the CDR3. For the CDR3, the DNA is TGCAGCGTTGCGTTGGTGGGGGGACAAGAGACCCAGTACTTC. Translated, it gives CSVALVGGQETQYF. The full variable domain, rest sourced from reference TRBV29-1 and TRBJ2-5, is SAVISQKPSRDICQRGTSLTIQCQVDSQVTMMFWYRQQPGQSLTLIATANQGSEATYESGFVIDKFPISRPNLTFSTLTVSNMSPEDSSIYLCSVALVGGQETQYFGPGTRLLVL.

CDR3 sequence reads: CAWSALQGYEQYF. CDR3 in DNA: TGTGCCTGGAGCGCCCTCCAGGGCTACGAGCAGTACTTC. V is TRBV30 and J is TRBJ2-7, with D maybe TRBD1 (5 bases). The CDR3 sequence is 13 residues long. The V gene's germline CDR1 is GTSNPN and CDR2 SVGIG (reference sequence). V was pared by 3 bases and J by 3 bases, with 12 bases between.

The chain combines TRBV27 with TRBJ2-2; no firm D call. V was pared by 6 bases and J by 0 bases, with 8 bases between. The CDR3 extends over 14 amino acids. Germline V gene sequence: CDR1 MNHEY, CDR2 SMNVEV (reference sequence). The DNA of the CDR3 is TGTGCCAGCAGCCTATCGTCGAACACCGGGGAGCTGTTTTTT. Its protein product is CASSLSSNTGELFF.

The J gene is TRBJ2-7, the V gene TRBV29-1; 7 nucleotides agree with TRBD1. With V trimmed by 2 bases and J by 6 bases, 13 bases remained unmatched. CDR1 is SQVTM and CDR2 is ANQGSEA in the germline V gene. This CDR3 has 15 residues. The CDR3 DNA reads TGCAGCGTTGAATGGGGGCAATACAGGGGCGGCGAGCAGTACTTC. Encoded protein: CSVEWGQYRGGEQYF.

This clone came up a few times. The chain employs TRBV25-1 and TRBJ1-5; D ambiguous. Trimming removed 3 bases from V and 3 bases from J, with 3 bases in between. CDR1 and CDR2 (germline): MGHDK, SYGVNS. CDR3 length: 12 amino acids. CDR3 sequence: CASSDHNQPQHF. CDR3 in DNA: TGTGCCAGCAGTGATCACAATCAGCCCCAGCATTTT. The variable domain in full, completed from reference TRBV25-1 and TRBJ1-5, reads EADIYQTPRYLVIGTGKKITLECSQTMGHDKMYWYQQDPGMELHLIHYSYGVNSTEKGDLSSESTVSRIRTEHFPLTLESARPSHTSQYLCASSDHNQPQHFGDGTRLSIL.

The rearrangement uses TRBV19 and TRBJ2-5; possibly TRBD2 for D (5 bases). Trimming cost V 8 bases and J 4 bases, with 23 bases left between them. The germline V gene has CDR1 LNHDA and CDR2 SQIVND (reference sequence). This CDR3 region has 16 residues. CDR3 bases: TGTGCCAGTCGCGAGCGCTCCCGGGGTATAGGAGAGACCCAGTACTTC. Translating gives CASRERSRGIGETQYF.

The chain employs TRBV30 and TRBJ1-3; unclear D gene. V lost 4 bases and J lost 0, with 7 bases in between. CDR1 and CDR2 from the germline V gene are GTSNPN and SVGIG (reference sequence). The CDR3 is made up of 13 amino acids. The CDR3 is CAWTQFSGNTIYF. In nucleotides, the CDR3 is TGTGCCTGGACACAGTTCTCTGGAAACACCATATATTTT.

This CDR3 is CASSPDRVRGQPQHF. The DNA for the CDR3 is TGTGCCAGCAGCCCGGACAGGGTCCGGGGTCAGCCCCAGCATTTT. The V and J genes are TRBV7-2 and TRBJ1-5, with 8 bases matching TRBD1. J was trimmed by 6 bases and V by 5 bases; bases with no gene match: 9. There are 15 residues in the CDR3. Germline lookup yields CDR1 SGHTA and CDR2 FQGNSA.

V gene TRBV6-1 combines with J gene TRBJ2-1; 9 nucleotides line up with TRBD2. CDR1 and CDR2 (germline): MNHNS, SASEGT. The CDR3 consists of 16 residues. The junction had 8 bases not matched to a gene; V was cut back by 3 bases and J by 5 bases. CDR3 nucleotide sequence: TGTGCCAGCAGTGACCAAAGCGGGGGGAGGGACAATGAGCAGTTCTTC. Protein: CASSDQSGGRDNEQFF.

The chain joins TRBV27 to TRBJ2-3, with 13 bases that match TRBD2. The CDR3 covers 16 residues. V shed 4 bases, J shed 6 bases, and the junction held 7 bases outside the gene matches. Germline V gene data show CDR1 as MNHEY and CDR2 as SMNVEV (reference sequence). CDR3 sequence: CASSYLLAGGPDTQYF. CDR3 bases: TGTGCCAGCAGTTACCTACTAGCGGGGGGGCCGGATACGCAGTATTTT.

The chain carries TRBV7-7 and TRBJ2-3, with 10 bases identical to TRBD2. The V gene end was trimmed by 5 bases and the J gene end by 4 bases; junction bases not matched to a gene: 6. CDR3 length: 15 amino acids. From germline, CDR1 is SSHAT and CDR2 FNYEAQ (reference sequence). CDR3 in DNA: TGTGCCAGCAGCCTTTTAGCGGGAGGAGCAGATACGCAGTATTTT. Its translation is CASSLLAGGADTQYF.

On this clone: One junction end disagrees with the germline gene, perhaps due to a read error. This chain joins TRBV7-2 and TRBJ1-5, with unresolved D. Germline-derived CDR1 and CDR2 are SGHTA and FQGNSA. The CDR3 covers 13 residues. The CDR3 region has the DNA TGTGCCAGCACCTTAGGGCCCAATCAGCCCCAGCATTTT. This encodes CASTLGPNQPQHF.

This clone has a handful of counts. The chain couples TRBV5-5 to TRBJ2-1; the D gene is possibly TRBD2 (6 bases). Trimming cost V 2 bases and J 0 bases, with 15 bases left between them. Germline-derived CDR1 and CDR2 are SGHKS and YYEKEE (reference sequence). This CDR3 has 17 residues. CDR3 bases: TGTGCCAGCAGCTTCGGGGCGGGGCCGAGCTCCTACAATGAGCAGTTCTTC. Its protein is CASSFGAGPSSYNEQFF.

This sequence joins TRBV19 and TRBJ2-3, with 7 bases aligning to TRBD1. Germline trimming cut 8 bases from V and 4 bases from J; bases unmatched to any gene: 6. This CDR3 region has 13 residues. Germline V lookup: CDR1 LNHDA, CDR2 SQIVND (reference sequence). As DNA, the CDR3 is TGTGCCAGTCGGCCAGGACAGGCAGATACGCAGTATTTT. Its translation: CASRPGQADTQYF.

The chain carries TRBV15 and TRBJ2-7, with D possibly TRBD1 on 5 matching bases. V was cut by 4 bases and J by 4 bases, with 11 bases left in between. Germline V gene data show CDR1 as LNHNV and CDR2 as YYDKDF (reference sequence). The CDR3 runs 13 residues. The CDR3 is CATSTAGWYEQYF. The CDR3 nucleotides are TGTGCCACCAGCACCGCAGGGTGGTACGAGCAGTACTTC.

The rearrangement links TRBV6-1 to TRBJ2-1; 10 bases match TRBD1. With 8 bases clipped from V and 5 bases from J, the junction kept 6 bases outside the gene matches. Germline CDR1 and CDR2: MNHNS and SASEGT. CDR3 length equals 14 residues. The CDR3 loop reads CASLRDRGNNEQFF. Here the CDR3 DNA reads TGTGCCAGCCTCCGGGACAGGGGAAACAATGAGCAGTTCTTC.

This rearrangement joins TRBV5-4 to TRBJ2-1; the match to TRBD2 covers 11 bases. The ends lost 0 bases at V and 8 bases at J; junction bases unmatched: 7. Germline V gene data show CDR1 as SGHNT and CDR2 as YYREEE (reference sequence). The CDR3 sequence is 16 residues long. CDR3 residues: CASSLEGLAVWDEQFF. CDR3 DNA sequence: TGTGCCAGCAGCTTGGAGGGACTAGCGGTCTGGGATGAGCAGTTCTTC.

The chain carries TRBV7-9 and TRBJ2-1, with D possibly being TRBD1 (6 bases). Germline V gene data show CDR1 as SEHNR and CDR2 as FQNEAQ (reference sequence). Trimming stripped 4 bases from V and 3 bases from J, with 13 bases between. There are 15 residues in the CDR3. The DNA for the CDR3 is TGTGCCAGCAGCTCAGACAGGACCTACTACAATGAGCAGTTCTTC. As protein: CASSSDRTYYNEQFF.

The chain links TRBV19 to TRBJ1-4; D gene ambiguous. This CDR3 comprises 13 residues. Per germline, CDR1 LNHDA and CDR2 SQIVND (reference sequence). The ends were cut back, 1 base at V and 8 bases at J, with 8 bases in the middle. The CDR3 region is CASSIGGNEKLFF. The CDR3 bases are TGTGCCAGTAGTATAGGAGGCAACGAAAAACTGTTTTTT.

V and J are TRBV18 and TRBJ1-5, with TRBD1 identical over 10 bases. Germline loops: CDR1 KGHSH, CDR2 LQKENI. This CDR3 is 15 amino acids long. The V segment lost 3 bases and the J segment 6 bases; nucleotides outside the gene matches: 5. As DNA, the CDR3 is TGTGCCAGCTCACCTCAAGGGACAGGGGCTCAGCCCCAGCATTTT. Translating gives CASSPQGTGAQPQHF.

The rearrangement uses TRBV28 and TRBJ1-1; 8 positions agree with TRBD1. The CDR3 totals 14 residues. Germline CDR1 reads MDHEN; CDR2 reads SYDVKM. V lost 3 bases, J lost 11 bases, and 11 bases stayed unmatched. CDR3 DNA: TGTGCCAGCAGTTTTCCTGGACAGGGTGCTATGGCTTTCTTT. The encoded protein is CASSFPGQGAMAFF.

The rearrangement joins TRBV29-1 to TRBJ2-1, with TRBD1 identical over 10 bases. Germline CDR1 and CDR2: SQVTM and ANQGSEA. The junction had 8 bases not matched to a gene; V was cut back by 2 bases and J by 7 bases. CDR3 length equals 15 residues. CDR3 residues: CSVERGTGALNEQFF. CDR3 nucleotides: TGCAGCGTTGAAAGAGGGACAGGGGCCCTAAATGAGCAGTTCTTC.

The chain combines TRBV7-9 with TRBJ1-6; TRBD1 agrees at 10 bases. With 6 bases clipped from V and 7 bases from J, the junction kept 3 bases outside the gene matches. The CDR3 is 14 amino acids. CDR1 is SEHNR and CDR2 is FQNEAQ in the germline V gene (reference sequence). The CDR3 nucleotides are TGTGCCAGCAGATTGGGACAGGGGAATTCACCCCTCCACTTT. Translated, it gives CASRLGQGNSPLHF. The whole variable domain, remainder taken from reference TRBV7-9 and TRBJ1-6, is DTGVSQNPRHKITKRGQNVTFRCDPISEHNRLYWYRQTLGQGPEFLTYFQNEAQLEKSRLLSDRFSAERPKGSFSTLEIQRTEQGDSAMYLCASRLGQGNSPLHFGNGTRLTVT.

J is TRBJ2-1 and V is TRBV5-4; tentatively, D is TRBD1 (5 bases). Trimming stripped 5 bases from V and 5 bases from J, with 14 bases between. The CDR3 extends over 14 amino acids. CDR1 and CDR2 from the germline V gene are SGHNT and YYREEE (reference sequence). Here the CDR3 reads CASRPIQGNNEQFF. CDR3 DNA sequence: TGTGCCAGCAGACCGATCCAGGGAAACAATGAGCAGTTCTTC.

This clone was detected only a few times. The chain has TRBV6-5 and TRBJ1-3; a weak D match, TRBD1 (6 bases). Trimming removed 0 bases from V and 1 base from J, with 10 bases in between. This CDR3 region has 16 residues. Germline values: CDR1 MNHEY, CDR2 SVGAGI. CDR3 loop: CASSYSKTGSGNTIYF. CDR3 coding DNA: TGTGCCAGCAGTTACTCTAAGACAGGATCTGGAAACACCATATATTTT.

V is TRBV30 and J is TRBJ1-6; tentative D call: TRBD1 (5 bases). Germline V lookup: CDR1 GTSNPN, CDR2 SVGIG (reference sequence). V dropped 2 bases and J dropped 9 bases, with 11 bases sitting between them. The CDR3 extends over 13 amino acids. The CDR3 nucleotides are TGTGCCTGGAGTCGCCAGGGAGGTTCACCCCTCCACTTT. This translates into CAWSRQGGSPLHF.